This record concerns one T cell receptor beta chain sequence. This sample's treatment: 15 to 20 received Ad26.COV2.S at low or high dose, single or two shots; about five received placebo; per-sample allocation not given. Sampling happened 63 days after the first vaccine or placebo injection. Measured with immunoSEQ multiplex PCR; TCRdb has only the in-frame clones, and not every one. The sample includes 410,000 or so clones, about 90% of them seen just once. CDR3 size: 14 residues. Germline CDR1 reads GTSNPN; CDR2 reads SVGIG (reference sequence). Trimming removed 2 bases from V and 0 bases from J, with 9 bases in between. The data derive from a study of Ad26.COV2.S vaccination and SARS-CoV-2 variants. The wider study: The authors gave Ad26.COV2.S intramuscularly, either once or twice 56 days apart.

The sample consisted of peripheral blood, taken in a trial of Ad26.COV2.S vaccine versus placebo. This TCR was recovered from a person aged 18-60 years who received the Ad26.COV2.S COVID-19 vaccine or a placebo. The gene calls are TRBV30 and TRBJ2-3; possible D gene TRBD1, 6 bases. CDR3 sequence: CAWSPGHSTDTQYF. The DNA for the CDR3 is TGTGCCTGGAGTCCGGGACACAGCACAGATACGCAGTATTTT.